The clone carrying this T cell receptor (beta chain) was found a few times. The antigen is not known. CDR1 and CDR2 (germline): SGHVS, FQNEAQ. This CDR3 has 14 amino acids. This record comes from a study of post-analysis software for immune sequencing data. Study details: Disease courses included relapsing-remitting, secondary progressive and progressive-relapsing multiple sclerosis.

Notes on the study in general: Among multiple sclerosis patients, normalized Chao1 diversity was significantly below that of controls. Patients carried roughly five TRBV segments more frequently than controls did, and TRBV5-6, TRBV5-1 and TRBV20-1 were among them.

Unique molecular identifiers featured in each of the TCR beta cDNA libraries. Each batch of roughly 1 to 11 million T cells produced roughly 500,000 cDNA molecules. TCRdb re-analysed the PCR reads in MiXCR, keeping a single row per CDR3 protein. The sample comprises 750,000 to 900,000 distinct CDR3 sequences, around 45% of which are singletons, and 4.9% rests with the top ten. Sequencing was performed on blood. V and J are TRBV7-8 and TRBJ2-4; 11 nucleotides agree with TRBD2. Near its end, the DNA agrees better with TRBJ2-7, so the J call may be wrong. The clonotype was recovered from a girl between 5 and 17 years old with multiple sclerosis. CDR3 bases: TGTGCCAGCAGCTTGACTAGCGGGATCGACGAGCAGTACTTC. Its translation is CASSLTSGIDEQYF.